This entry is about one T cell receptor (beta chain). Its antigen is not identified. Cultured CD4+ T-cell DNA underwent Oncomine TCR Beta short-read sequencing. Via MiXCR, TCRdb re-called the PCR reads, giving one row per CDR3 protein. The sample holds around 10,000 distinct CDR3 sequences, over 50% seen once. This entry belongs to a study of vaccination and CD4 T cells after COVID-19. For the study at large: Investigators stimulated cells with overlapping spike peptides drawn from SARS-CoV-2, HCoV-NL63, HCoV-OC43 and HCoV-229E.

Treatment described: roughly 11-day PBMC culture with coronavirus spike peptide pools or control peptides (ViraFEST assay). TCR sequencing followed the expansion of antigen-specific T cells with peptide pools in ViraFEST. The sequence came from a human donor who had recovered from COVID-19. Material: CD4+ T cells from blood, cultured in vitro.

The CDR3 here is CSVRTNEKLFF. CDR3 nucleotide sequence: TGCAGTGTCCGGACGAATGAAAAACTGTTTTTT. J is TRBJ1-4 and V is TRBV20-1; no firm D call. Trimming left V 7 bases short and J 5 bases short, with 8 bases between. The CDR3 has 11 amino acids. CDR1 is DFQATT and CDR2 is SNEGSKA in the germline V gene (reference sequence).